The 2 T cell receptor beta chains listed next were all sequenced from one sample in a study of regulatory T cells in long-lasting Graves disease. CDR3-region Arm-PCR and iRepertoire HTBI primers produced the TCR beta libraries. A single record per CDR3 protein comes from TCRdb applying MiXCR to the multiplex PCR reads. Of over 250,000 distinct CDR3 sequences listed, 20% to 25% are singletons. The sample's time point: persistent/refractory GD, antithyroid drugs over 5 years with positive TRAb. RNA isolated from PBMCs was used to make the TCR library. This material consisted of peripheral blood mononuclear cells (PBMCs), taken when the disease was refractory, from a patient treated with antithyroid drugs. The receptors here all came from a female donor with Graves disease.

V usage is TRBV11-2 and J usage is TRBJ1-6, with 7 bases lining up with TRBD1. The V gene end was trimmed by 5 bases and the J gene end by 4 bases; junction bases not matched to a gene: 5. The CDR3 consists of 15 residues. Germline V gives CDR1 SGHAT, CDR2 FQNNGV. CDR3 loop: CASSAQTGYNSPLHF. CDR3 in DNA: TGTGCCAGCAGCGCTCAGACAGGGTATAATTCACCCCTCCACTTT.

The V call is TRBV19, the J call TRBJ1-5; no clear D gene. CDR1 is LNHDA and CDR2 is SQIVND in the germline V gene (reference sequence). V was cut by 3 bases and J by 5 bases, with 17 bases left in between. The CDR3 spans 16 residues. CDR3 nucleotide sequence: TGTGCCAGTAGTATTCAGCCAGAGAGGGTGGATCAGCCCCAGCATTTT. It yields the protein CASSIQPERVDQPQHF.